This T cell receptor beta chain was retrieved from a study of human T cells and chemical hapten exposure. At the level of the study: Mostly female, the patients presented with alopecia areata, totalis or universalis.

Time point given: patch test 1, 2 weeks after DPC sensitization. Treatment here: therapeutic diphenylcyclopropenone sensitization with weekly scalp DPC. CDR1 and CDR2 (germline): PRHDT, FYEKMQ (reference sequence). The CDR3 totals 12 residues. Trimming removed 3 bases at V and 9 bases at J, with 9 bases between. This clonotype was recorded a few times. Unique molecular identifiers were attached to individual cDNA molecules within the library. TCRdb recomputed calls from the RACE reads with MiXCR, one row per CDR3 protein. The sample contains under 450,000 distinct CDR3 sequences, roughly 5% of which appear only once.

Material: whole blood, obtained in connection with sensitization to the hapten diphenylcyclopropenone (DPC). The clonotype was recovered from a woman in her fifties or sixties with alopecia areata. Some clones in this sample may be carry-over from other donors' samples. The chain recombines TRBV13 with TRBJ2-1; D possibly matches TRBD1 or TRBD2 (5 bases each). CDR3 sequence reads: CASSFQRGEQFF. In DNA, the CDR3 is TGTGCCAGCAGCTTCCAGAGGGGTGAGCAGTTCTTC.